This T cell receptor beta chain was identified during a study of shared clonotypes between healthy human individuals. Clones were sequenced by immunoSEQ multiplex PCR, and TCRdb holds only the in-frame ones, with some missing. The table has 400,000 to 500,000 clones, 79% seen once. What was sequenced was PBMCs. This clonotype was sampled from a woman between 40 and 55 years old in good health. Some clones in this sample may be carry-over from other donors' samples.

CDR3 residues: CASSLARRVEEKLFF. CDR3 DNA sequence: TGCGCCAGCAGCTTGGCCCGCAGGGTGGAGGAAAAACTGTTTTTT. The genes are TRBV5-1 and TRBJ1-4, with D maybe TRBD1 (5 bases). Germline CDR1 SGHRS, CDR2 YFSETQ. V gave up 0 bases and J gave up 8 bases, with 14 bases separating them. The CDR3 is 15 residues long.